A selection of T cell receptor beta chains follows, all from one sample in a study of cytomegalovirus exposure and HLA in healthy donors. Method: immunoSEQ multiplex PCR; TCRdb's copy keeps in-frame clones and lacks some. The top ten clones hold approximately 0.8% of a sample with about 170,000 clones, roughly 80% of them seen once. The sample was PBMCs. The source of these receptors is a woman between 18 and 30 years old in good health and CMV-seronegative. The CDR3 runs from the conserved cysteine through the conserved F or W. D genes are given only for firm matches. A clone size is listed for some rows: how often the clone was seen (once, few, many), or a class if it is expanded.

V gene	clone size	J gene	D gene	CDR3 protein	CDR3 DNA
TRBV5-1	.	TRBJ2-5	.	CASSREEQETQYF	TGCGCCAGCAGCCGAGAAGAACAAGAGACCCAGTACTTC
TRBV7-9	.	TRBJ2-1	TRBD2	CASSLRAGESGEQFF	TGTGCCAGCAGCTTAAGAGCGGGAGAATCGGGTGAGCAGTTCTTC
TRBV15	.	TRBJ2-2	.	CASRGTLNTGELFF	TGTGCCTCAAGAGGGACACTCAACACCGGGGAGCTGTTTTTT
TRBV2	.	TRBJ2-3	TRBD2	CASTWAGGLVDTQYF	TGTGCCAGCACCTGGGCGGGAGGGCTCGTAGATACGCAGTATTTT
TRBV30	.	TRBJ2-1	TRBD1	CAWRADRHEQFF	TGTGCCTGGAGAGCGGACAGGCATGAGCAGTTCTTC
TRBV15	once	TRBJ2-7	.	CATSRDLAAYEQYF	TGTGCCACCAGCAGAGATTTGGCGGCCTACGAGCAGTACTTC
TRBV25-1	.	TRBJ2-2	.	CASSAQGSGELFF	TGTGCCAGCAGCGCACAGGGTTCCGGGGAGCTGTTTTTT
TRBV19	.	TRBJ2-5	TRBD2	CASRSQAGVETQYF	TGTGCCAGTAGATCCCAAGCGGGAGTGGAGACCCAGTACTTC
TRBV10-3	.	TRBJ1-2	.	CAISNTSFGYTF	TGTGCCATCAGCAACACAAGTTTTGGCTACACCTTC
TRBV25-1	.	TRBJ2-4	TRBD1	CASSGQTGAAKNIQYF	TGTGCCAGCAGTGGCCAGACAGGGGCGGCCAAAAACATTCAGTACTTC
TRBV27	.	TRBJ2-1	TRBD2	CASTDTSGYYNEQFF	TGTGCCAGCACCGATACTAGCGGGTACTACAATGAGCAGTTCTTC
TRBV4-1	.	TRBJ2-7	.	CASSQDPIYEQYF	TGCGCCAGCAGCCAAGATCCTATTTACGAGCAGTACTTC
TRBV7-7	.	TRBJ2-2	.	CASSFSGGTGELFF	TGTGCTAGCAGCTTCAGCGGCGGCACCGGGGAGCTGTTTTTT
TRBV20-1	.	TRBJ2-7	.	CSAEGYEQYF	TGCAGTGCTGAGGGCTACGAGCAGTACTTC
TRBV23-1	.	TRBJ1-2	.	CASSQSEQVPANYGYTF	TGCGCCAGCAGTCAATCCGAACAGGTCCCAGCTAACTATGGCTACACCTTC
TRBV28	.	TRBJ2-5	TRBD1	CASSSTGQAVQETQYF	TGTGCCAGCAGTTCCACCGGACAGGCAGTCCAAGAGACCCAGTACTTC